Each of the 32 T cell receptor beta chains below was sequenced from the same sample in a study of identical twins. TCRdb fed the 5' RACE reads into MiXCR, producing one record per CDR3 protein. The sample records 300,000 to 400,000 distinct CDR3 sequences, around 12% being singletons. The same specimen was also included in a second study, on yellow fever vaccine responses in identical twins.

Material: CD8+ T cells sorted from blood. These receptors were taken from a woman aged 18-30 years in good health.

This clonotype turned up a few times. The chain carries TRBV6-1 and TRBJ1-5, with 8 bases that match TRBD1. CDR3 length: 14 amino acids. V shed 6 bases and J 9 bases; nucleotides not matched to a gene: 10. Germline CDR1 reads MNHNS; CDR2 reads SASEGT. Here the CDR3 reads CASSRDRQYGPQHF. The DNA for the CDR3 is TGTGCCAGCAGCAGGGACAGGCAATACGGGCCCCAGCATTTT.

The chain has TRBV6-1 and TRBJ1-1, with 7 bases fitting TRBD1. The CDR3 runs to 14 residues. J gave up 11 bases and V 4 bases, and 13 bases lay outside the gene matches. Germline V lookup: CDR1 MNHNS, CDR2 SASEGT. CDR3 DNA: TGTGCCAGCAGTGTACGGAGACAGGGTCCCAGGGCTTTCTTT. Translation gives CASSVRRQGPRAFF.

The chain combines TRBV6-2 or TRBV6-3 with TRBJ2-1; 7 nucleotides align to TRBD1. This CDR3 region has 18 residues. Germline V gives CDR1 MNHEY, CDR2 SVGEGT. V was clipped by 2 bases and J by 3 bases; unmatched bases: 13. The CDR3: CASSYPARQGLDYNEQFF. The CDR3 nucleotides are TGTGCCAGCAGTTACCCCGCCCGACAGGGCCTAGACTACAATGAGCAGTTCTTC.

The table lists this clonotype with many counts. The chain recombines TRBV7-9 with TRBJ1-5; D not certain. Germline V lookup: CDR1 SEHNR, CDR2 FQNEAQ (reference sequence). Trimming took 1 base from V and 0 from J, leaving 7 bases between them. This CDR3 is built from 15 residues. The CDR3 loop reads CASSLGHLSNQPQHF. CDR3 DNA: TGTGCCAGCAGCTTAGGTCACCTTAGCAATCAGCCCCAGCATTTT.

This clonotype was seen a few times. The chain is built from TRBV4-1 and TRBJ2-3; D might be TRBD2 (5 bases). Trimming left V 1 base short and J 2 bases short, with 10 bases between. The CDR3 has 15 amino acids. CDR1 and CDR2 (germline): MGHRA, YSYEKL. As DNA, the CDR3 is TGCGCCAGCAGCCAAGGAGGGATACACACAGATACGCAGTATTTT. As protein: CASSQGGIHTDTQYF.

This clonotype has only a few counts. The chain uses TRBV7-6 and TRBJ2-5; 8 bases agree with TRBD2. The V gene end was trimmed by 5 bases and the J gene end by 4 bases; junction bases not matched to a gene: 24. From germline, CDR1 is SGHVS and CDR2 FNYEAQ. The CDR3 spans 20 residues. CDR3 loop: CASSPPRGSGFSGMGETQYF. CDR3 nucleotide sequence: TGTGCCAGCAGCCCCCCGAGGGGGTCGGGTTTTAGCGGGATGGGAGAGACCCAGTACTTC.

The chain combines TRBV14 with TRBJ2-5, with D perhaps assigned TRBD1 or TRBD2 (6 bases each). V was clipped by 3 bases and J by 5 bases, with 19 bases between them. Germline assignment: CDR1 SGHDN and CDR2 FVKESK. This CDR3 has 16 amino acids. Here the CDR3 DNA reads TGTGCCAGCAGCCACGGACAGTGGGGACTTGGTGAGACCCAGTACTTC. This translates into CASSHGQWGLGETQYF.

This clonotype was observed a handful of times. The chain has TRBV7-9 and TRBJ1-1; TRBD1 is a possible D gene (5 bases). CDR3 length: 13 amino acids. V was pared by 8 bases and J by 0 bases, with 10 bases between. CDR1 and CDR2 (germline): SEHNR, FQNEAQ (reference sequence). CDR3 region: CASLRGMNTEAFF. In DNA form, the CDR3 reads TGTGCCAGCCTGCGGGGGATGAACACTGAAGCTTTCTTT.

This clonotype was picked up many times. The CDR3 coding sequence is TGCGCCAGCAGCCTTAGCGGAACGAACACCGGGGAGCTGTTTTTT. Amino acids: CASSLSGTNTGELFF. The J gene is TRBJ2-2, the V gene TRBV4-1; D perhaps matches TRBD2 (6 bases). The V and J ends lost 4 bases and 0 bases respectively, with 9 bases between them. The length of the CDR3 is 15 residues. CDR1 is MGHRA and CDR2 is YSYEKL in the germline V gene.

This clonotype was observed a few times. V usage is TRBV7-6 and J usage is TRBJ2-5; 7 bases match TRBD1. The CDR3 spans 12 residues. Trimming cost V 6 bases and J 7 bases; bases outside gene matches: 5. Germline CDR1 is SGHVS and CDR2 is FNYEAQ. The chain's CDR3 is CASRDRDRTQYF. CDR3 coding DNA: TGTGCCAGCAGAGACCGGGACAGGACCCAGTACTTC.

This clonotype has a handful of counts. The chain combines TRBV12-3 or TRBV12-4 with TRBJ2-5; the D gene is possibly TRBD1 (6 bases). Trimming removed 2 bases at V and 2 bases at J, with 9 bases between. This CDR3 is 14 amino acids long. The CDR3 region is CASSLTGRQETQYF. As DNA, the CDR3 is TGTGCCAGCAGTTTAACAGGGCGACAAGAGACCCAGTACTTC.

This sequence joins TRBV2 and TRBJ2-5; tentatively, D is TRBD1 (6 bases). The CDR3 has 14 amino acids. Trimming shortened V by 2 bases and J by 5 bases, and 12 bases separated the two germline ends. The V gene's germline CDR1 is SNHLY and CDR2 FYNNEI. The CDR3 DNA is TGTGCCAGCAGTGAAATGGGGGCCCGGGAGACCCAGTACTTC. This codes for CASSEMGARETQYF.

A few counts support this clonotype. The rearrangement links TRBV7-3 to TRBJ2-2; D is unclear. Trimming shortened V by 1 base and J by 7 bases, and 4 bases separated the two germline ends. Germline CDR1 SGHTA, CDR2 FQGTGA. The CDR3 spans 12 residues. CDR3 sequence (DNA): TGTGCCAGCAGCTTAAAAGTCGGGGAGCTGTTTTTT. It codes for CASSLKVGELFF.

This clonotype was counted only a few times. This sequence joins TRBV6-1 and TRBJ1-1; 7 positions match TRBD1. CDR3 length: 13 residues. Germline V gene lookup returns CDR1 MNHNS and CDR2 SASEGT. V was clipped by 6 bases and J by 7 bases; unmatched bases: 8. CDR3 nucleotide sequence: TGTGCCAGCAGCCCCTCGACAGGGAGTGAAGCTTTCTTT. Translating it yields CASSPSTGSEAFF.

This clonotype was seen at least ten times. The chain joins TRBV3-1 to TRBJ2-5, with TRBD1 as a possible D gene (5 bases). V lost 5 bases to trimming and J lost 4 bases, with 11 bases between them. The germline CDR1 and CDR2 sequences are LGHDT and YNNKEL (reference sequence). This CDR3 comprises 13 residues. The CDR3 nucleotides are TGTGCCAGCAGCGGAGACAGACCAGAGACCCAGTACTTC. Residues: CASSGDRPETQYF.

This clonotype was found a few times. V gene TRBV6-4 combines with J gene TRBJ2-1, with TRBD1 as a possible D gene (6 bases). This CDR3 has 14 amino acids. The germline V and J ends were trimmed by 0 bases and 8 bases, with 11 bases remaining between them. Per germline, CDR1 MRHNA and CDR2 SNTAGT. The CDR3 sequence is CASSDSDQGHEQFF. The CDR3 DNA reads TGTGCCAGCAGTGACTCGGACCAGGGGCATGAGCAGTTCTTC.

The chain is built from TRBV4-1 and TRBJ2-7; 11 positions agree with TRBD1. CDR1 MGHRA and CDR2 YSYEKL come from the germline V gene. The CDR3 extends over 14 amino acids. Unmatched junction bases numbered 5, after V lost 4 bases and J lost 6 bases. CDR3 loop: CASSPTGTGGEQYV. CDR3 DNA: TGCGCCAGCAGCCCGACCGGGACAGGGGGCGAGCAGTACGTC.

The chain joins TRBV9 to TRBJ2-7; TRBD1 aligns across 10 bases. The germline V gene has CDR1 SGDLS and CDR2 YYNGEE. The ends lost 3 bases at V and 6 bases at J; junction bases unmatched: 9. CDR3 length: 15 residues. CDR3 residues: CASSATRDRGGEQYF. Here the CDR3 DNA reads TGTGCCAGCAGCGCGACCCGGGACAGGGGTGGCGAGCAGTACTTC.

In this sample, this clonotype turned up a few times. The V and J genes are TRBV6-2 or TRBV6-3 and TRBJ1-3; 9 bases are a match to TRBD1. CDR3 length equals 16 residues. V was pared by 6 bases and J by 2 bases, with 8 bases of the junction left unmatched. CDR1 is MNHEY, CDR2 SVGEGT, per germline. The CDR3 DNA sequence: TGTGCCAGCAGACGCACAGGGGGCGACGCTGGAAACACCATATATTTT. It is translated as CASRRTGGDAGNTIYF.

This clonotype came up a few times. This chain connects TRBV9 to TRBJ2-7; D possibly corresponds to TRBD2 (6 bases). V shed 0 bases and J shed 4 bases, with 11 bases lying between them. Germline assignment: CDR1 SGDLS and CDR2 YYNGEE. This CDR3 is 14 amino acids long. The CDR3: CASSVVEGPYEQYF. CDR3 nucleotide sequence: TGTGCCAGCAGCGTAGTGGAGGGGCCGTACGAGCAGTACTTC.

This clonotype showed up many times. The V and J genes are TRBV3-1 and TRBJ2-1, with D possibly TRBD1 on 6 matching bases. The CDR3 has 13 residues. The germline V gene encodes CDR1 LGHDT and CDR2 YNNKEL (reference sequence). V was clipped by 2 bases and J by 4 bases, with 6 bases between them. As DNA, the CDR3 is TGTGCCAGCAGCCAAACAGGGTACAATGAGCAGTTCTTC. This sequence encodes CASSQTGYNEQFF.

As for this clonotype: One end of the junction varies from germline; a read error may be responsible. The chain employs TRBV18 and TRBJ2-5, with a weak D call TRBD2 (6 bases). There are 15 residues in the CDR3. Germline CDR1 is KGHSH and CDR2 is LQKENI. The CDR3 DNA reads TGTGCCAGCTCGCCACCGGGACTTAGGGCAGAGACCCAGTACTTC. Residues: CASSPPGLRAETQYF.

The table lists this clonotype with many counts. The CDR3 loop reads CASSTGEGEQFF. DNA of the CDR3: TGTGCCAGCAGTACAGGGGAGGGTGAGCAGTTCTTC. The chain recombines TRBV7-6 with TRBJ2-1; D could derive from TRBD1 or TRBD2 (7 bases each). Trimming stripped 6 bases from V and 9 bases from J, with 12 bases between. CDR1 SGHVS and CDR2 FNYEAQ come from the germline V gene. The CDR3 covers 12 residues.

This clonotype was seen many times. This rearrangement joins TRBV4-1 to TRBJ2-5; unclear D gene. In germline, CDR1 is MGHRA, CDR2 YSYEKL. The length of the CDR3 is 16 residues. Trimming removed 1 base from V and 1 base from J, with 13 bases in between. The DNA for the CDR3 is TGCGCCAGCAGCCAAGCTGTGGGTCATCCCCAAGAGACCCAGTACTTC. The encoded protein is CASSQAVGHPQETQYF.

This chain joins TRBV20-1 and TRBJ2-7; D gene unclear. The germline gives CDR1 DFQATT, CDR2 SNEGSKA (reference sequence). The CDR3 runs to 14 residues. Trimming removed 4 bases from V and 1 base from J, with 14 bases in between. The CDR3 protein is CSAKSAENSYEQYF. The CDR3, as DNA: TGCAGTGCTAAAAGTGCGGAGAATTCCTACGAGCAGTACTTC.

This clonotype showed up just a few times. The gene calls are TRBV20-1 and TRBJ2-7; TRBD1 is a possible D gene (6 bases). The CDR3 is 14 amino acids. The ends were cut back, 2 bases at V and 4 bases at J, with 15 bases in the middle. CDR1 DFQATT and CDR2 SNEGSKA come from the germline V gene (reference sequence). The CDR3 is CSARPQGNSYEQYV. The CDR3 DNA reads TGCAGTGCTAGACCCCAGGGGAACTCGTACGAGCAGTACGTC.

This clonotype was found many times. This chain joins TRBV3-1 and TRBJ2-3, with 7 positions matching TRBD2. The V segment lost 0 bases and the J segment 0 bases; nucleotides outside the gene matches: 9. This CDR3 contains 18 residues. In germline, CDR1 is LGHDT, CDR2 YNNKEL (reference sequence). The CDR3 is CASSQEFGSGESTDTQYF. The CDR3 nucleotides are TGTGCCAGCAGCCAAGAATTTGGGAGCGGGGAGAGCACAGATACGCAGTATTTT.

This clonotype was detected a few times. This chain uses TRBV6-1 with TRBJ2-1; the D is unclear. The germline gives CDR1 MNHNS, CDR2 SASEGT. The CDR3 loop spans 12 amino acids. V gave up 6 bases and J gave up 15 bases, with 18 bases separating them. CDR3 sequence (DNA): TGTGCCAGCAGCGAATACGCGAGCTCAGGGTTCTTC. As protein: CASSEYASSGFF.

This chain connects TRBV7-9 to TRBJ1-1; the match to TRBD1 covers 10 bases. Germline lookup yields CDR1 SEHNR and CDR2 FQNEAQ (reference sequence). CDR3 length equals 16 residues. V lost 2 bases, J lost 1 base, and 4 bases stayed unmatched. The CDR3 DNA reads TGTGCCAGCAGCTTAACCGGGGACAGGGGGAACACTGAAGCTTTCTTT. It yields the protein CASSLTGDRGNTEAFF.

The rearrangement links TRBV20-1 to TRBJ2-7; 10 bases map to TRBD2. The V segment lost 1 base and the J segment 3 bases; nucleotides outside the gene matches: 18. Germline CDR1 reads DFQATT; CDR2 reads SNEGSKA (reference sequence). The CDR3 is made up of 19 amino acids. The CDR3 sequence is CSARAPGLANPRAVYEQYF. The CDR3 nucleotides are TGCAGTGCTAGAGCTCCGGGACTAGCGAATCCCAGGGCCGTCTACGAGCAGTACTTC.

This clonotype was seen just once. The CDR3 sequence is CASSVTLYNQPQHF. CDR3 DNA sequence: TGTGCCAGCAGTGTCACCTTATACAATCAGCCCCAGCATTTT. V usage is TRBV2 and J usage is TRBJ1-5; D is undetermined. The V end lost 4 bases, the J end lost 3 bases, and 10 bases lay between the germline ends. The CDR3 sequence is 14 residues long. Germline V CDR1 and CDR2: SNHLY, FYNNEI.

This sequence joins TRBV15 and TRBJ1-3; D possibly corresponds to TRBD1 (5 bases). CDR1 is LNHNV, CDR2 YYDKDF, per germline (reference sequence). V shed 0 bases and J shed 0 bases, with 9 bases lying between them. This CDR3 has 16 amino acids. CDR3: CATSREFQGSGNTIYF. The CDR3 bases are TGTGCCACCAGCAGAGAGTTCCAGGGCTCTGGAAACACCATATATTTT.